This note documents a single T cell receptor (beta chain) sequence. The entry originates in a study of blood T cell repertoires in COVID-19. Study details: Spain, Italy and the United States supplied samples that represented acute and convalescent COVID-19. The analysed material was cDNA or gDNA that came from T cells, B-cell-depleted T cells, or PBMCs.

Per the original data handling: For nucleated cells, counts were estimated from reference gene primer amplification. TCRdb's table, derived via immunoSEQ multiplex PCR, lists solely in-frame clones and lacks some. That table supplies the V and J calls and clone size; D and trimming were determined from the DNA. The sample yields 95,000 to 120,000 clones, approximately 81% seen once. V gave up 6 bases and J gave up 5 bases, with 11 bases separating them. Per the germline V gene, CDR1 is MNHEY and CDR2 is SVGAGI. The CDR3 consists of 14 residues. The gene calls are TRBV6-5 and TRBJ1-6; D call uncertain. This clonotype originated in a man in his fifties or sixties with acute or convalescent COVID-19. The sequencing sample was made of peripheral blood. The CDR3 protein is CASRARGNNSPLHF. Here the CDR3 DNA reads TGTGCCAGCAGAGCCCGCGGGAATAATTCACCCCTCCACTTT.